The sequence of this T cell receptor beta chain was determined in a study of blood T cell repertoires in COVID-19. Measured with immunoSEQ multiplex PCR; TCRdb has only the in-frame clones, and not every one. The sample lists some 150,000 clones, around 83% occurring once. V gave up 4 bases and J gave up 3 bases; unmatched junction bases: 6. CDR1 is MNHEY, CDR2 SMNVEV, per germline (reference sequence). The CDR3 has 16 residues. The J gene is TRBJ1-5, the V gene TRBV27; 10 bases are a match to TRBD1. Source material: PBMCs or T cells enriched from blood (not recorded which). This clonotype was obtained from a woman in her 50s in a cohort exposed to, infected with or recovered from COVID-19 (not recorded which). The CDR3 spells CASSSRDRGTNQPQHF. Here the CDR3 DNA reads TGTGCCAGCAGTTCCCGGGACAGGGGTACCAATCAGCCCCAGCATTTT.